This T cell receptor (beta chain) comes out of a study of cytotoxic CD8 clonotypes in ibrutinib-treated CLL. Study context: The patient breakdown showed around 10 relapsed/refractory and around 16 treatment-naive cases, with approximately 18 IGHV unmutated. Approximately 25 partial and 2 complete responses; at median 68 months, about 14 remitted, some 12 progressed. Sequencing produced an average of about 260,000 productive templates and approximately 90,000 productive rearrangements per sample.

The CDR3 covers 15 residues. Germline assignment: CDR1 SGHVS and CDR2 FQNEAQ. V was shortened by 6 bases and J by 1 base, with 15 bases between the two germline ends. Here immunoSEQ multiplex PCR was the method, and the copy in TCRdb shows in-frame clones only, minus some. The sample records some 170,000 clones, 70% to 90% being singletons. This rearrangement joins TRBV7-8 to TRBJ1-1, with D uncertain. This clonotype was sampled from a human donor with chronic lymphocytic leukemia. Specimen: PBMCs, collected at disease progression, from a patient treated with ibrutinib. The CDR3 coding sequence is TGTGCCAGCAGGGGAGCGGGTTCGCAGAACACTGAAGCTTTCTTT. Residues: CASRGAGSQNTEAFF.